A single sample is the source of the 25 T cell receptor beta chains below, sequenced in a study of metastatic and nonmetastatic thyroid tumors. No treatment of any kind had been given to any patient before thyroid surgery. TCRdb redid the clone calls on the PCR reads using MiXCR. The table has tens of thousands of clones, more than 15% seen once; the top ten hold about 4.6%. Specimen: blood. These receptors were collected from a male donor with papillary thyroid cancer or a benign thyroid nodule (not recorded which). Some clones in this sample may be carry-over from other donors' samples.

This clone was recorded a few times. The same CDR3 is also encoded by other DNA sequences in this sample. This chain connects TRBV25-1 to TRBJ2-3; D possibly corresponds to TRBD2 (6 bases). The CDR3 has 18 amino acids. CDR1 is MGHDK and CDR2 is SYGVNS in the germline V gene. V lost 6 bases and J lost 4, with 26 bases in between. CDR3: CASSGDNLGGGGADTQYF. The CDR3, as DNA: TGTGCCAGCAGCGGTGACAATTTGGGGGGTGGCGGGGCAGATACGCAGTATTTT.

In this sample, this clone turned up a few times. This CDR3 is CSVDMHRRASYNEQFF. The CDR3 region has the DNA TGCAGCGTTGATATGCACCGGAGGGCCTCCTACAATGAGCAGTTCTTC. The chain couples TRBV29-1 to TRBJ2-1, with a possible D match to TRBD2 (6 bases). From germline, CDR1 is SQVTM and CDR2 ANQGSEA. CDR3 length: 16 residues. The ends were cut back, 3 bases at V and 0 bases at J, with 15 bases in the middle.

The table lists this clone with a few counts. With a much larger clone just one base away, this may be a read error. The V gene is TRBV7-9, the J gene TRBJ2-5; D remains ambiguous. The CDR3 runs to 13 residues. CDR1 and CDR2 (germline): SEHNR, FQNEAQ (reference sequence). The V end lost 2 bases, the J end lost 6 bases, and 10 bases lay between the germline ends. CDR3 nucleotides: TGTGCCAGCAGCTTATATTTGGATCAGACCCAGTACTTC. It yields the protein CASSLYLDQTQYF.

V gene TRBV6-1 combines with J gene TRBJ1-2; weak D call: TRBD1 (6 bases). Germline V lookup: CDR1 MNHNS, CDR2 SASEGT. This CDR3 is 14 amino acids long. The V gene lost 2 bases and the J gene lost 3 bases, with 10 bases spanning the gap. The CDR3 region has the DNA TGTGCCAGCAGTGAAAGCCAGGGGCACTATGGCTACACCTTC. Translation: CASSESQGHYGYTF.

The rearrangement joins TRBV4-3 to TRBJ2-2; D remains unclear. Trimming stripped 0 bases from V and 3 bases from J, with 5 bases between. Germline values: CDR1 LGHNA, CDR2 YSLEER. The CDR3 runs 14 residues. For the CDR3, the DNA is TGCGCCAGCAGCCAAGACTATTACACCGGGGAGCTGTTTTTT. This sequence encodes CASSQDYYTGELFF.

This clone was seen many times. This chain joins TRBV2 and TRBJ1-1, with 8 bases fitting TRBD1. The CDR3 length is 15 residues. The germline gives CDR1 SNHLY, CDR2 FYNNEI. The V and J ends lost 7 bases and 5 bases, in that order; junction bases with no gene match: 12. The CDR3: CASTLDREVRTEAFF. CDR3 coding DNA: TGTGCCAGCACCCTGGACAGGGAAGTTCGGACTGAAGCTTTCTTT.

This clone counts as medium-sized (0.01 to 0.1%). This CDR3 is also generated by other DNA sequences in the sample. The chain has TRBV28 and TRBJ1-5; a weak D match, TRBD1 (6 bases). There are 14 residues in the CDR3. V lost 7 bases to trimming and J lost 2 bases, with 12 bases between them. From germline, CDR1 is MDHEN and CDR2 SYDVKM. CDR3 residues: CASNTGSGNQPQHF. The CDR3 bases are TGTGCCAGCAATACAGGGTCGGGCAATCAGCCCCAGCATTTT.

The sample holds many counts of this clone. The chain uses TRBV11-3 and TRBJ2-1; D possibly corresponds to TRBD2 (5 bases). The ends were cut back, 0 bases at V and 8 bases at J, with 8 bases in the middle. Germline lookup yields CDR1 SGHNT and CDR2 YENEEA. The CDR3 contains 13 residues. Here the CDR3 reads CASSLELEDEQFF. The CDR3 DNA reads TGTGCCAGCAGCTTAGAGTTGGAGGATGAGCAGTTCTTC.

The chain uses TRBV6-2 or TRBV6-3 and TRBJ1-2, with D perhaps TRBD1 (6 bases). The germline V gene has CDR1 MNHEY and CDR2 SVGEGT. With 5 bases removed from V and 0 bases from J, the gap between germline ends came to 16 bases. This CDR3 spans 16 amino acids. The CDR3 sequence is CASSRSPGQANYGYTF. The CDR3 nucleotides read TGTGCCAGCAGTCGTTCGCCGGGACAAGCTAACTATGGCTACACCTTC.

This clone is labeled as medium-sized. The J gene is TRBJ1-1, the V gene TRBV12-3 or TRBV12-4, with a possible D match to TRBD1 (5 bases). The length of the CDR3 is 12 residues. V was shortened by 5 bases and J by 8 bases, with 12 bases between the two germline ends. This chain's CDR3 is CASSQRTPEAFF. As DNA, the CDR3 is TGTGCCAGCAGTCAAAGGACACCCGAAGCTTTCTTT.

As to this clone: The junction and the germline gene differ at one end; a read error may be behind it. The rearrangement joins TRBV9 to TRBJ2-7, with D perhaps TRBD2 (5 bases). The germline gives CDR1 SGDLS, CDR2 YYNGEE. The CDR3 is 15 residues long. The CDR3, as DNA: TGTGCCAGCATCGGGTCGACTATCGGGTCCTTCGAGCAGTACTTC. It codes for CASIGSTIGSFEQYF.

This clone was counted at least ten times. The rearrangement joins TRBV30 to TRBJ2-7, with 9 bases lining up with TRBD1. Germline trimming cut 8 bases from V and 1 base from J; bases unmatched to any gene: 15. The CDR3 runs 16 residues. Germline values: CDR1 GTSNPN, CDR2 SVGIG (reference sequence). Written as DNA, the CDR3 is TGTGCCGGGTGGGTCCGTGGGACAGGGACTTCCTACGAGCAGTACTTC. Its protein product is CAGWVRGTGTSYEQYF.

This clone was observed at least ten times. The V gene is TRBV29-1, the J gene TRBJ2-1; D assignment may be TRBD1 or TRBD2 (5 bases each). The germline V gene encodes CDR1 SQVTM and CDR2 ANQGSEA. Trimming took 6 bases from V and 3 from J, leaving 12 bases between them. This CDR3 is 13 amino acids long. The CDR3 loop is CSVGPRDYNEQFF. The CDR3 DNA sequence: TGCAGCGTGGGACCCCGGGACTACAATGAGCAGTTCTTC.

The chain has TRBV7-2 and TRBJ1-3; maybe TRBD1 (5 bases). V lost 5 bases, J lost 3 bases, and 11 bases lay in between. The CDR3 runs to 14 residues. Per the germline V gene, CDR1 is SGHTA and CDR2 is FQGNSA. CDR3 residues: CASSPWGSGNTIYF. DNA for the CDR3: TGTGCCAGCAGCCCGTGGGGGAGTGGAAACACCATATATTTT.

In this sample, this clone is medium-sized. The chain links TRBV19 to TRBJ1-2; D gene uncertain. CDR3 size: 13 residues. Germline V gene data show CDR1 as LNHDA and CDR2 as SQIVND (reference sequence). The V gene lost 3 bases and the J gene lost 6 bases, with 11 bases spanning the gap. The CDR3 DNA reads TGTGCCAGTAGTATCGGACCGGGGAATGGCTACACCTTC. This codes for CASSIGPGNGYTF.

There are many counts of this clone. V is TRBV19 and J is TRBJ2-7, with 9 bases that match TRBD1. V was clipped by 5 bases and J by 4 bases; unmatched bases: 6. This CDR3 is built from 14 residues. Per the germline V gene, CDR1 is LNHDA and CDR2 is SQIVND (reference sequence). CDR3 amino acids: CASSQTGTGYEQYF. DNA for the CDR3: TGTGCCAGTAGTCAAACCGGGACAGGGTACGAGCAGTACTTC.

This clone was observed many times. The chain couples TRBV29-1 to TRBJ2-5; D unresolved. The ends were cut back, 2 bases at V and 2 bases at J, with 15 bases in the middle. Germline CDR1 reads SQVTM; CDR2 reads ANQGSEA. This CDR3 has 15 residues. This CDR3 reads CSVEIHLRKQETQYF. CDR3 DNA sequence: TGCAGCGTTGAAATCCATCTTAGGAAGCAAGAGACCCAGTACTTC.

This clone was detected ten times or more. V usage is TRBV10-2 and J usage is TRBJ2-1, with a possible D match to TRBD1 (5 bases). This CDR3 comprises 12 residues. Trimming removed 7 bases at V and 1 base at J, with 5 bases between. The germline V gene has CDR1 WSHSY and CDR2 SAAADI. CDR3 in amino acids: CASTGSYNEQFF. Here the CDR3 DNA reads TGCGCCAGCACAGGGTCCTACAATGAGCAGTTCTTC.

This clone is termed medium-sized (0.01 to 0.1%). The V call is TRBV6-1, the J call TRBJ1-2; D is unresolved. V shed 0 bases and J shed 2 bases, with 7 bases lying between them. This CDR3 contains 14 residues. CDR1 is MNHNS, CDR2 SASEGT, per germline. CDR3 in DNA: TGTGCCAGCAGTGAAGCCGGCGGCAACTATGGCTACACCTTC. It is translated as CASSEAGGNYGYTF.

Concerning this clone itself: This may stem from a read error, because a much larger clone lies one nucleotide away. In the same sample, other DNA sequences code for this CDR3. The chain employs TRBV11-1 and TRBJ1-1; D possibly corresponds to TRBD1 (6 bases). There are 14 residues in the CDR3. Deletions cut 5 bases from V and 1 base from J, with 11 bases between. CDR1 and CDR2 (germline): SGHAT, FQDESV (reference sequence). The CDR3 protein is CASSAQGGNTEAFF. The CDR3 nucleotides are TGTGCCAGCAGCGCACAGGGCGGGAACACTGAAGCTTTCTTT.

V gene TRBV12-3 or TRBV12-4 combines with J gene TRBJ2-7; a weak D match, TRBD2 (5 bases). Trimming pared 5 bases from V and 2 bases from J, leaving 13 bases between. CDR3 length equals 14 residues. The CDR3 reads CASSPRGTTYEQYF. The CDR3 DNA reads as TGTGCCAGCAGTCCCCGGGGAACAACCTACGAGCAGTACTTC.

This clone showed up many times. V and J are TRBV6-2 or TRBV6-3 and TRBJ2-4; the match to TRBD2 covers 8 bases. CDR3 length: 16 residues. Germline CDR1 and CDR2: MNHEY and SVGEGT. The junction had 8 bases not matched to a gene; V was cut back by 2 bases and J by 5 bases. CDR3 in amino acids: CASSYEGGRKENIQYF. Here the CDR3 DNA reads TGTGCCAGCAGTTACGAGGGCGGGAGGAAGGAAAACATTCAGTACTTC.

This clone was observed a few times. Compared with germline, one end of the junction differs, possibly owing to a read error. Other DNA sequences of this sample code for an identical CDR3. V and J are TRBV28 and TRBJ2-5; 9 bases line up with TRBD2. The germline V gene has CDR1 MDHEN and CDR2 SYDVKM. This CDR3 is 14 amino acids long. The CDR3 region is CASTAPGLAETQYF. The CDR3 nucleotides are TGTGCGAGCACAGCCCCGGGACTAGCAGAGACCCAGTACTTC.

This clone was detected only a few times. The chain links TRBV6-1 to TRBJ2-5; unclear D gene. Germline-derived CDR1 and CDR2 are MNHNS and SASEGT. CDR3 length: 13 residues. V was clipped by 10 bases and J by 2 bases, with 14 bases between them. The CDR3 region has the DNA TGTGCCATTACCCCCGCTGGACAAGAGACCCAGTACTTC. Amino acid sequence: CAITPAGQETQYF.

The chain has TRBV19 and TRBJ1-1; D remains ambiguous. Per germline, CDR1 LNHDA and CDR2 SQIVND (reference sequence). The CDR3 runs 13 residues. The V end lost 4 bases, the J end lost 1 base, and 7 bases lay between the germline ends. CDR3 in amino acids: CASSTISNTEAFF. CDR3 nucleotides: TGTGCCAGTAGTACAATTTCGAACACTGAAGCTTTCTTT.